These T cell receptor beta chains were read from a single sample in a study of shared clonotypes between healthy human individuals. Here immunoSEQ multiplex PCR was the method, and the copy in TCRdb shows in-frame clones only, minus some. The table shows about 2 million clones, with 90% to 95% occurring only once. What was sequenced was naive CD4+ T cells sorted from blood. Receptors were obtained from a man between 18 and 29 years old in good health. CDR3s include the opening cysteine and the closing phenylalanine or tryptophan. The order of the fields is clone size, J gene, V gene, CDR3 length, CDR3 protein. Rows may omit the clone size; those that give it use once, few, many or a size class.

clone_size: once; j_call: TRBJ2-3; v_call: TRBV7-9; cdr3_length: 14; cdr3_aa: CASSLAPEELMQYF
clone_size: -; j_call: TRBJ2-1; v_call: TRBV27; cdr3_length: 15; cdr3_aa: CASSPGTSGMYEQFF
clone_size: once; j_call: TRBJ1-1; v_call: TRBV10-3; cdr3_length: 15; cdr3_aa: CAISDLSRANTEAFF
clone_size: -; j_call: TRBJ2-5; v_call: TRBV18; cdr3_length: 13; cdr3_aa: CASLRDTVNTQYF
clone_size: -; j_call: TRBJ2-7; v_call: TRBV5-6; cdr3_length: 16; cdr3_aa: CASSPWASGNSYEQYF
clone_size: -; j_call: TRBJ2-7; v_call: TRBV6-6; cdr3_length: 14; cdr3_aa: CASSLFRGNYEQYF
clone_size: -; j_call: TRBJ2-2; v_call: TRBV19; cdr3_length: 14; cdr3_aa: CASSQQGGTGELFF
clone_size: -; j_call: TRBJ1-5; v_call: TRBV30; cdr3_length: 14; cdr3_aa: CAWSLLGGNQPQHF
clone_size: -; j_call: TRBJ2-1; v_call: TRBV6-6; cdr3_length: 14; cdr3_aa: CASSQGLLTNEQFF
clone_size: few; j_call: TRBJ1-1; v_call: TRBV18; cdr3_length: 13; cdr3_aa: CASSPQGNTEAFF
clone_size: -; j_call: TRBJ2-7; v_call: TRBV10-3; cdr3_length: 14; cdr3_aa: CAISEGRRSYEQYF
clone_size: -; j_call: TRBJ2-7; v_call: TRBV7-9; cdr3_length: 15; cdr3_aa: CASSDGGKASYEQYF
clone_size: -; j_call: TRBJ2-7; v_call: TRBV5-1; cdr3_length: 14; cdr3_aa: CASSPEGQGYEQYF
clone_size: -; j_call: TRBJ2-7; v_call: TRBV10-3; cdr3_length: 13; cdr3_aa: CAIGTDTSYEQYF
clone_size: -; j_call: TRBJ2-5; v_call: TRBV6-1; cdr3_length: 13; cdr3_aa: CASDQGLEETQYF
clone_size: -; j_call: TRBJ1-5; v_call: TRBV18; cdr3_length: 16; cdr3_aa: CASSPTTDRLGQPQHF
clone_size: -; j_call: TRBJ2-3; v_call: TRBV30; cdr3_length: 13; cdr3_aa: CASSRGLTDTQYF
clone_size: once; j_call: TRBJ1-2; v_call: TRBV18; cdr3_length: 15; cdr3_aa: CASSPEGRGTYGYTF
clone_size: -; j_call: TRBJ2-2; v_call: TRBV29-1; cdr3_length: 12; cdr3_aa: CSVEGNTGELFF
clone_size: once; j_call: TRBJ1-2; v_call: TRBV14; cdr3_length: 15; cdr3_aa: CASSPMGQASYGYTF
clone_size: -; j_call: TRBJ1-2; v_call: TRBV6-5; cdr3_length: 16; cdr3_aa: CASSYSGRVGGYGYTF
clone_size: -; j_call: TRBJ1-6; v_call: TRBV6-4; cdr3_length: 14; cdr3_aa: CASSPVGQRGPLHF
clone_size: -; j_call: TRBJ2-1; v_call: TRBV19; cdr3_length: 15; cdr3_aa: CASSIAGRAVNEQFF
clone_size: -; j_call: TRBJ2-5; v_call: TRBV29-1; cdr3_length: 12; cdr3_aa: CSVSGSGETQYF
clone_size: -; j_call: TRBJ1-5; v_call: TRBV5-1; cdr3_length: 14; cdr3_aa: CASSLGQANQPQHF
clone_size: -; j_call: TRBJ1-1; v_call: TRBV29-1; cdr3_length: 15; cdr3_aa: CSVENTGGVDTEAFF
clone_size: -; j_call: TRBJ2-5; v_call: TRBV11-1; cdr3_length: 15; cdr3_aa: CASSPGLGRQETQYF
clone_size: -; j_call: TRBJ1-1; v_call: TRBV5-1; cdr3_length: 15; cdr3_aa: CASSLNPGTNTEAFF
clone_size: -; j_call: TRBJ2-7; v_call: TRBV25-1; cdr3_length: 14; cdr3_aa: CASGDPRAGREQYF
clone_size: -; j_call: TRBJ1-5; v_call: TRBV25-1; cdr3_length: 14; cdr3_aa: CASSDSGSNQPQHF
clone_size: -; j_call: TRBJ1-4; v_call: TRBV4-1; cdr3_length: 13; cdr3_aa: CASSDRGTEKLFF
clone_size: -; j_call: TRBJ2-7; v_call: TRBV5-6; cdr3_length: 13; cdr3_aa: CASSFVAGGEQYF
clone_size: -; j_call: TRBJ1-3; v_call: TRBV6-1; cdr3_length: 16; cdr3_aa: CASSEGSGSSGNTIYF
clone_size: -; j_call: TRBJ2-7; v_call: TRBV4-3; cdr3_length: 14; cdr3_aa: CASSQWSGAYEQYF
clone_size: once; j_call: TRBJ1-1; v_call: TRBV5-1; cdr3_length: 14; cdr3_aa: CASNLGDMNTEAFF